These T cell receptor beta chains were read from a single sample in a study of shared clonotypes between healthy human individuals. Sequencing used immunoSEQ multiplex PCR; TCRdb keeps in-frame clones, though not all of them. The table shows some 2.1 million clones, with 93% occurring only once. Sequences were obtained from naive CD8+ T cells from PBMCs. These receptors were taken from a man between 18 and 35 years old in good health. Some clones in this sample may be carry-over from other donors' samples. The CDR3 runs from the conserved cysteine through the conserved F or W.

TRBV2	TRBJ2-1	CASGGILAGVDEQFF
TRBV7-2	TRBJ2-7	CASSQLGLANEQYF
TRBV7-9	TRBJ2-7	CASSSRGDQQTYEQYF
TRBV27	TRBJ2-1	CASSPGLADFNEQFF
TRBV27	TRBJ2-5	CASRDSGGRETQYF
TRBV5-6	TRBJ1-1	CASSFPGEGATEAFF
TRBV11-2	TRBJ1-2	CASSPKGKDYGYTF
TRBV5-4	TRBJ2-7	CASSLGRGSKAYEQYF
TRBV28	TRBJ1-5	CASSAPGTLVKQPQHF
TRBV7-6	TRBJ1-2	CAIRQGALLYGYTF
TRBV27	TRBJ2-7	CASSPSSGRGSYEQYF
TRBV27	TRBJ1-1	CASSSHKTMNTEAFF
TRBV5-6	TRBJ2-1	CASSLGAGHNEQFF
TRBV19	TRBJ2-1	CASSRRRSYNEQFF
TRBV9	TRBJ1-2	CASSVVGTGLYGYTF
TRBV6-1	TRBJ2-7	CASSGRTGLSYEQYF
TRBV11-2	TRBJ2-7	CASSLPGQGTTYEQYF
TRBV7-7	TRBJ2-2	CASSTGTPGELFF
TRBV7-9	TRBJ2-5	CASSLALETSHHF
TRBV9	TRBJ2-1	CASSLGRGTYNEQFF
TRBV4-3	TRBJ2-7	CASSQEGLGILSYEQYF
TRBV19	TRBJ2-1	CASSTPGLAANEQFF
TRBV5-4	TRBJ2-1	CASSFRLGGSLGNEQFF
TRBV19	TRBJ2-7	CASSGGGVNEQYF
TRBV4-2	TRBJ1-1	CASSSGNIEAFF
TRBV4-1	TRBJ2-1	CASSPRQLPNEQFF
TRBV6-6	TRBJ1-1	CASSYTQVTTEAFF
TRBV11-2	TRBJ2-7	CASSLGAGEPYEQYF
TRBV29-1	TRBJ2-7	CSVEFTHRGSYEQYF
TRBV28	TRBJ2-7	CASSWDPGGSEQYF
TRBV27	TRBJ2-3	CASSAWRADTQYF
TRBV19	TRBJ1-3	CASSIRSSGNTIYF